Listed here are 25 T cell receptor beta chains from one sample, sequenced in a study of response to subunit inactivated influenza vaccine. TCRdb re-called the RT-PCR reads with MiXCR, one entry per CDR3 protein. This repertoire shows around 760,000 distinct CDR3 sequences, around 13% found once; its top ten account for 6.5% to 8.5%. The sample in question was PBMCs from blood, obtained less than 15 days before vaccination. The receptors were sampled from a man in his forties or fifties who received an inactivated influenza vaccine.

This clonotype has a count of ten or more. Here the CDR3 DNA reads TGTGCCAGCAGTTCAACAGGACCCTCAGATACGCAGTATTTT. This translates into CASSSTGPSDTQYF. The V call is TRBV12-3 or TRBV12-4, the J call TRBJ2-3, with D tentatively TRBD1 (5 bases). The length of the CDR3 is 14 residues. With 4 bases removed from V and 4 bases from J, the gap between germline ends came to 12 bases.

V gene TRBV7-2 combines with J gene TRBJ2-5, with no clear D. The CDR3 extends over 13 amino acids. Trimming left V 6 bases short and J 2 bases short, with 10 bases between. CDR1 SGHTA and CDR2 FQGNSA come from the germline V gene. CDR3 in DNA: TGTGCCAGCAGTAAAACAATACAAGAGACCCAGTACTTC. Translating gives CASSKTIQETQYF. The full variable domain, its missing parts supplied by reference TRBV7-2 and TRBJ2-5, is GAGVSQSPSNKVTEKGKDVELRCDPISGHTALYWYRQSLGQGLEFLIYFQGNSAPDKSGLPSDRFSAERTGGSVSTLTIQRTQQEDSAVYLCASSKTIQETQYFGPGTRLLVL.

The sample holds a few counts of this clonotype. This chain links TRBV7-2 with TRBJ1-2, with TRBD1 identical over 8 bases. This CDR3 has 15 residues. Germline assignment: CDR1 SGHTA and CDR2 FQGNSA. The V and J ends lost 3 bases and 3 bases, in that order; junction bases with no gene match: 6. Here the CDR3 DNA reads TGTGCCAGCAGCTTCAAAGGACAGGGCGACTATGGCTACACCTTC. It encodes CASSFKGQGDYGYTF.

This clonotype was observed a handful of times. The chain couples TRBV10-3 to TRBJ2-1; a weak D match, TRBD1 (6 bases). The CDR3 totals 12 residues. Germline loops: CDR1 ENHRY, CDR2 SYGVKD. V lost 2 bases, J lost 10 bases, and 9 bases lay in between. The CDR3 DNA reads as TGTGCCATCAGTGAGGCCAGGGGAGAGCAGTTCTTC. Its translation: CAISEARGEQFF.

There are a few counts of this clonotype. This chain links TRBV10-3 with TRBJ2-1; 11 nucleotides line up with TRBD2. V was pared by 3 bases and J by 10 bases, with 8 bases of the junction left unmatched. Looked up from germline, CDR1 is ENHRY and CDR2 is SYGVKD. The CDR3 is made up of 15 amino acids. This CDR3 is CAISDGTSGSREQFF. CDR3 sequence (DNA): TGTGCCATCAGTGATGGGACTAGCGGCAGTCGGGAGCAGTTCTTC.

This clonotype occurred a few times. CDR3 in amino acids: CASSLRTSGVSDTQYF. The CDR3 DNA sequence: TGCGCCAGCAGCCTCCGGACTAGCGGGGTCTCGGATACGCAGTATTTT. The chain links TRBV5-1 to TRBJ2-3; 12 nucleotides align to TRBD2. CDR1 is SGHRS, CDR2 YFSETQ, per germline. The CDR3 consists of 16 residues. With V trimmed by 4 bases and J by 6 bases, 9 bases remained unmatched.

The chain uses TRBV24-1 and TRBJ2-3, with D possibly being TRBD1 (5 bases). The CDR3 consists of 13 residues. Trimming shortened V by 9 bases and J by 0 bases, and 9 bases separated the two germline ends. Germline loops: CDR1 KGHDR, CDR2 SFDVKD. Written as DNA, the CDR3 is TGTGCCACCGTAGGGGCTAGCACAGATACGCAGTATTTT. Its translation is CATVGASTDTQYF.

This clonotype was picked up many times. The rearrangement uses TRBV28 and TRBJ1-1, with D unclear. From germline, CDR1 is MDHEN and CDR2 SYDVKM. The CDR3 spans 12 residues. V gave up 4 bases and J gave up 4 bases, with 7 bases separating them. Written as DNA, the CDR3 is TGTGCCAGCAGTTCGGCAGCCACTGAAGCTTTCTTT. Protein: CASSSAATEAFF.

V and J are TRBV10-3 and TRBJ2-7, with TRBD1 matching over 8 bases. CDR1 is ENHRY, CDR2 SYGVKD, per germline. V was pared by 3 bases and J by 3 bases, with 1 base of the junction left unmatched. The CDR3 loop spans 13 amino acids. The CDR3 nucleotides read TGTGCCATCAGTGAAGGGACAGGCTACGAGCAGTACTTC. Protein: CAISEGTGYEQYF.

The chain is built from TRBV9 and TRBJ2-7; 9 bases map to TRBD1. Germline CDR1 and CDR2: SGDLS and YYNGEE. The CDR3 spans 15 residues. J was trimmed by 2 bases and V by 2 bases; bases with no gene match: 5. The CDR3 region is CASSVTGGPTYEQYF. The CDR3 coding sequence is TGTGCCAGCAGCGTGACAGGGGGTCCGACCTACGAGCAGTACTTC.

In its sample, this clonotype was seen many times. This chain uses TRBV29-1 with TRBJ2-6; D not resolved. The CDR3 covers 13 residues. CDR1 and CDR2 (germline): SQVTM, ANQGSEA. Trimming removed 3 bases at V and 0 bases at J, with 3 bases between. CDR3 amino acids: CSVEGSGANVLTF. Written as DNA, the CDR3 is TGCAGCGTTGAGGGCTCTGGGGCCAACGTCCTGACTTTC.

This clonotype has just a few counts. The V gene is TRBV20-1, the J gene TRBJ2-7, with 7 nucleotides matching TRBD2. Looked up from germline, CDR1 is DFQATT and CDR2 is SNEGSKA (reference sequence). V was clipped by 1 base and J by 4 bases; unmatched bases: 10. The CDR3 covers 15 residues. DNA of the CDR3: TGCAGTGCTAGAGGACTGGGGCTAGCGGATTACGAGCAGTACTTC. This sequence encodes CSARGLGLADYEQYF.

This clonotype came up a few times. V is TRBV14 and J is TRBJ2-5; D gene uncertain. Deletions cut 0 bases from V and 0 bases from J, with 8 bases between. CDR3 length equals 15 residues. In germline, CDR1 is SGHDN, CDR2 FVKESK. The CDR3 is CASSQDSYYQETQYF. CDR3 nucleotides: TGTGCCAGCAGCCAAGACAGTTATTACCAAGAGACCCAGTACTTC.

The table lists this clonotype with many counts. CDR3 nucleotide sequence: TGCGCCAGCAGCACCGGGACAGCAGAAGAGACCCAGTACTTC. It specifies CASSTGTAEETQYF. This chain connects TRBV5-1 to TRBJ2-5, with 7 positions matching TRBD1. This CDR3 contains 14 residues. V was pared by 4 bases and J by 3 bases, with 6 bases of the junction left unmatched. The germline V gene encodes CDR1 SGHRS and CDR2 YFSETQ. The complete variable domain, with remaining parts taken from reference TRBV5-1 and TRBJ2-5, reads KAGVTQTPRYLIKTRGQQVTLSCSPISGHRSVSWYQQTPGQGLQFLFEYFSETQRNKGNFPGRFSGRQFSNSRSEMNVSTLELGDSALYLCASSTGTAEETQYFGPGTRLLVL.

The chain uses TRBV6-5 and TRBJ2-1; 8 nucleotides align to TRBD1. J was trimmed by 3 bases and V by 1 base; bases with no gene match: 2. The CDR3 runs 15 residues. Germline V lookup: CDR1 MNHEY, CDR2 SVGAGI. CDR3 sequence (DNA): TGTGCCAGCAGTTACTTCGGACAGGGCTACAATGAGCAGTTCTTC. This codes for CASSYFGQGYNEQFF.

The rearrangement links TRBV20-1 to TRBJ2-1; D is undetermined. Germline V gene sequence: CDR1 DFQATT, CDR2 SNEGSKA (reference sequence). The V gene lost 6 bases and the J gene lost 3 bases, with 18 bases spanning the gap. The CDR3 has 15 residues. The CDR3 DNA sequence: TGCAGTGCCCCCCCCCGGCGGAACAACTACAATGAGCAGTTCTTC. As protein: CSAPPRRNNYNEQFF.

This clonotype was seen a few times. This sequence joins TRBV27 and TRBJ2-2, with D hard to call. The V end was cut by 8 bases, the J end by 5 bases, with 9 bases between. CDR3 length equals 12 residues. From germline, CDR1 is MNHEY and CDR2 SMNVEV (reference sequence). The CDR3 sequence: CASSGGTGELFF. The CDR3 nucleotides read TGTGCCAGCTCCGGTGGGACCGGGGAGCTGTTTTTT.

Ten or more counts support this clonotype. The V call is TRBV29-1, the J call TRBJ2-1, with 9 positions matching TRBD2. This CDR3 has 15 amino acids. Per the germline V gene, CDR1 is SQVTM and CDR2 is ANQGSEA. V was clipped by 6 bases and J by 4 bases; unmatched bases: 10. CDR3 nucleotides: TGCAGCGTCTATAGGGGACTAGCTGATTACAATGAGCAGTTCTTC. Residues: CSVYRGLADYNEQFF.

This clonotype has a handful of counts. The chain is built from TRBV20-1 and TRBJ2-1; TRBD2 aligns across 11 bases. With 0 bases clipped from V and 1 base from J, the junction kept 5 bases outside the gene matches. The CDR3 contains 17 residues. In germline, CDR1 is DFQATT, CDR2 SNEGSKA (reference sequence). The CDR3 nucleotides are TGCAGTGCTAGAGATCGGACTAGCGGGTCTTCCTACAATGAGCAGTTCTTC. The encoded protein is CSARDRTSGSSYNEQFF.

Many counts were recorded for this clonotype. The CDR3 spells CSARATTVYGYTF. DNA for the CDR3: TGCAGTGCTAGAGCCACCACAGTCTATGGCTACACCTTC. The genes are TRBV20-1 and TRBJ1-2; D not certain. V was shortened by 1 base and J by 4 bases, with 10 bases between the two germline ends. The CDR3 is 13 residues long. Germline lookup yields CDR1 DFQATT and CDR2 SNEGSKA (reference sequence).

This clonotype has only a few counts. The rearrangement uses TRBV29-1 and TRBJ1-5, with TRBD1 as a possible D gene (5 bases). Germline CDR1 SQVTM, CDR2 ANQGSEA. Trimming left V 4 bases short and J 9 bases short, with 13 bases between. The CDR3 is 12 residues long. As DNA, the CDR3 is TGCAGCGTTGGGGGGGGTAGTGGGCCCCAGCATTTT. Its protein is CSVGGGSGPQHF.

The rearrangement uses TRBV20-1 and TRBJ1-1; tentatively, D is TRBD1 (5 bases). Looked up from germline, CDR1 is DFQATT and CDR2 is SNEGSKA (reference sequence). The CDR3 has 17 residues. V lost 0 bases, J lost 2 bases, and 19 bases lay in between. For the CDR3, the DNA is TGCAGTGCTAGAGATCCCCGACGGGGGGACCGTAACACTGAAGCTTTCTTT. This translates into CSARDPRRGDRNTEAFF.

This clonotype was counted only a few times. The chain recombines TRBV7-9 with TRBJ2-5, with 7 bases matching TRBD1. J was trimmed by 4 bases and V by 1 base; bases with no gene match: 12. The CDR3 totals 17 residues. Per the germline V gene, CDR1 is SEHNR and CDR2 is FQNEAQ (reference sequence). The CDR3 region is CASSLERRTGAVETQYF. CDR3 nucleotides: TGTGCCAGCAGCTTAGAGCGGAGAACAGGGGCTGTAGAGACCCAGTACTTC. The full variable domain, with the rest looked up from reference TRBV7-9 and TRBJ2-5, is DTGVSQNPRHKITKRGQNVTFRCDPISEHNRLYWYRQTLGQGPEFLTYFQNEAQLEKSRLLSDRFSAERPKGSFSTLEIQRTEQGDSAMYLCASSLERRTGAVETQYFGPGTRLLVL.

There are a few counts of this clonotype. J is TRBJ2-7 and V is TRBV14; the D gene is possibly TRBD2 (5 bases). Germline values: CDR1 SGHDN, CDR2 FVKESK. The CDR3 sequence is 12 residues long. V shed 4 bases and J shed 8 bases, with 12 bases lying between them. CDR3 DNA sequence: TGTGCCAGCAGCCCCGGCGAGGGTCAGCAGTACTTC. The encoded protein is CASSPGEGQQYF.

The chain employs TRBV9 and TRBJ2-7, with D possibly matching TRBD2 (6 bases). The germline V gene has CDR1 SGDLS and CDR2 YYNGEE. The CDR3 is made up of 15 amino acids. The V end lost 0 bases, the J end lost 5 bases, and 15 bases lay between the germline ends. Here the CDR3 reads CASSVGGTGAHEQYF. The DNA of the CDR3 is TGTGCCAGCAGCGTAGGGGGGACTGGGGCACACGAGCAGTACTTC.